This T cell receptor beta chain was identified during a study of cytomegalovirus exposure and HLA in healthy donors. Comments on this clone: Antigen: not known.

The primer mix had 60 Vbeta and 13 Jbeta primers. The assay was immunoSEQ multiplex PCR, and TCRdb's table has in-frame clones only and misses some. The sample includes fewer than 110,000 clones, 60% to 80% of them seen just once. General observations from the study: Reportedly, a later analysis found an Asian-associated ancestry cluster had fewer N-insertions than the roughly 700-donor mean. Presence/absence analyses treated sequencing depth as roughly uniform across donors. There were some V segments, including TRBV6-2 and TRBV6-3, excluded as indistinguishable. Some 150 TCR beta chains were listed as cytomegalovirus-associated.

The CDR3 is made up of 13 amino acids. V lost 8 bases to trimming and J lost 3 bases, with 13 bases between them. Germline CDR1 is MGHDK and CDR2 is SYGVNS. The chain joins TRBV25-1 to TRBJ1-1; D not resolved. The sequenced sample was PBMCs. This TCR was sampled from a man younger than 30 in good health and CMV-seronegative. This CDR3 reads CASGQSRDTEAFF. Written as DNA, the CDR3 is TGTGCCAGCGGTCAAAGTCGGGACACTGAAGCTTTCTTT.